A selection of T cell receptor beta chains follows, all from one sample in a study of T cells in Graves' hyperthyroidism and ophthalmopathy. TCRdb re-analysed the multiplex PCR reads in MiXCR, keeping a single row per CDR3 protein. This table has over 250,000 distinct CDR3 sequences, about 20% appearing once. Source material: blood. The receptor set was obtained from a man under 40 with Graves' ophthalmopathy. CDR3s include the opening cysteine and the closing phenylalanine or tryptophan. The D gene is left open where the match is weak. Expanded clones get a size class; other rows say once, few or many, or leave the size out.

j_call | v_call | clone_size | d_call | cdr3_nt | cdr3_aa
TRBJ2-7 | TRBV28 | . | . | TGTGCCAGCAGCCTCCCTGGGGCAGGCTACGAGCAGTACTTC | CASSLPGAGYEQYF
TRBJ2-2 | TRBV6-2/TRBV6-3 | few | . | TGTGCCAGCAGCCCCTCGGGACAGAACACCGGGGAGCTGTTTTTT | CASSPSGQNTGELFF
TRBJ2-7 | TRBV2 | many | TRBD2 | TGTGCCAGCAGCGGCCTACTAGCGGGAGACTCCGAGCAGTACTTC | CASSGLLAGDSEQYF
TRBJ2-3 | TRBV2 | many | . | TGTGCCAGCAGTGACCTTAGCACAGATACGCAGTATTTT | CASSDLSTDTQYF
TRBJ1-2 | TRBV20-1 | . | TRBD1 | TGCAGTGCAACCAGGGGGGACACCTTC | CSATRGDTF
TRBJ2-1 | TRBV12-3/TRBV12-4 | . | . | TGTGCCAGCAGTCTATTGACTACCACCAATGAGCAGTTCTTC | CASSLLTTTNEQFF
TRBJ2-7 | TRBV20-1 | . | . | TGCGGTGAAGGGGCAAGGGAGCAGTACTTC | CGEGAREQYF
TRBJ2-7 | TRBV30 | . | TRBD2 | TGTGCCTGGAGTGTTGGGATAGCGGGGACCTACGAGCAGTACTTC | CAWSVGIAGTYEQYF
TRBJ2-4 | TRBV11-3 | . | . | TGTGCCAGCAGCCACAGAGGGACGGGGGCCAAAAACATTCAGTACTTC | CASSHRGTGAKNIQYF
TRBJ2-1 | TRBV9 | . | TRBD2 | TGTGCCAGCAGCGTAGATGACTCGTGGTCCCCTAGCGGGAGGACCCTTGTCTTC | CASSVDDSWSPSGRTLVF
TRBJ1-1 | TRBV5-1 | many | . | TGCGCCAGCAGCCTAGGGACGGCGAACACTGAAGCTTTCTTT | CASSLGTANTEAFF
TRBJ2-1 | TRBV27 | few | . | TGTGCCAGCAGTCGGGCGTCCGGGGAGCAGTTCTTC | CASSRASGEQFF
TRBJ2-3 | TRBV7-8 | few | TRBD1 | TGTGCCAGCAGACCGGGACAGGGGGCAGATACGCAGTATTTT | CASRPGQGADTQYF
TRBJ2-7 | TRBV3-1 | few | . | TGTGCCAGCAGCCAACACTCCTACGAGCAGTACTTC | CASSQHSYEQYF
TRBJ2-2 | TRBV12-3/TRBV12-4 | few | . | TGTGCCAGCAGTTTTTGGACAGCCGTCCTGAACACCGGGGAGCTGTTTTTT | CASSFWTAVLNTGELFF
TRBJ2-3 | TRBV27 | many | . | TGTGCCAGCAGTTTTTTCGAAGACAGGATTCGCACAGATACGCAGTATTTT | CASSFFEDRIRTDTQYF
TRBJ1-4 | TRBV7-6 | few | TRBD1 | TGTGCCAGCAGCTTGGAGGGGGACAGGGGGAATGAAAAACTGTTTTTT | CASSLEGDRGNEKLFF
TRBJ2-7 | TRBV4-1 | few | TRBD2 | TGCGCCAGCAGCCAACCTGGGACTAGCGGGAGTTACTACGAGCAGTACTTC | CASSQPGTSGSYYEQYF
TRBJ2-3 | TRBV28 | few | TRBD2 | TGTGCCAGCAAGGCGGGAGGGCCAGATACGCAGTATTTT | CASKAGGPDTQYF
TRBJ2-5 | TRBV30 | many | . | TGTGCCTGGAGTGGAGGGTACGAGACCCAGTACTTC | CAWSGGYETQYF
TRBJ1-1 | TRBV28 | many | . | TGTGCCAGCAGTTTATTCAGGGGTGAAGCTTTCTTT | CASSLFRGEAFF
TRBJ2-1 | TRBV20-1 | many | TRBD2 | TGCAGTGCTAAAGGACTAGCGGGAGAAGGTGGTGAGCAGTTCTTC | CSAKGLAGEGGEQFF
TRBJ1-5 | TRBV12-3/TRBV12-4 | many | TRBD1 | TGTGCCAGCAGTTACAGGGGAGGCAATCAGCCCCAGCATTTT | CASSYRGGNQPQHF
TRBJ2-7 | TRBV5-6 | . | . | TGTGCCAGCAGCTCTAGATCCGACGGCGCCTACGAGCAGTACTTC | CASSSRSDGAYEQYF
TRBJ1-5 | TRBV28 | many | . | TGTGCCAGCAGTAGGGACGGCAATCAGCCCCAGCATTTT | CASSRDGNQPQHF
TRBJ1-2 | TRBV27 | many | . | TGTGCCAGCAGTTATGGCCCGGGGGATTCGAATGGCTACACCTTC | CASSYGPGDSNGYTF